The following is a TCR beta chain sequence with its context. Its antigen specificity is not known. Base quality data are lacking; no much larger clone is found one base away. The protocol used for the library was 5' RACE. The sequencer listed for this sample is Illumina HiSeq 2500. The second PCR ran for roughly 6 to 11 cycles and used a J-beta primer mix along with a sample-barcoded 5' primer. A unique molecular identifier was introduced onto each TCR beta cDNA molecule by a template-switch 5' adaptor carrying 12 random nucleotides. At least 3 million CDR3-containing paired-end reads were obtained from each sample. The Mint cDNA synthesis kit, primed by a TRBC-specific oligonucleotide, was used to synthesize first-strand cDNA from all RNA. All cDNA was treated with uracil-DNA glycosylase and then went through a first 18-cycle PCR with the universal primers M1SS and BC2_uni_R. In the source study's methods: For normalization, 1 million high-quality reads, each with a distinct molecular identifier, were randomly selected from each sample. Instead of being binned into consensus sequences, reads that shared molecular identifiers were thrown out. CDR3 identification, clonotype clustering and error correction used MiTCR with a Q25 quality threshold and the strictest error-elimination algorithm. Lower-bound total TCR beta diversity was estimated with a nonparametric unseen species model using Euler transformation. Clones were called with MiXCR by TCRdb after fastp trimmed the public reads at Q25, and only in-frame beta chains were retained. Every entry covers one CDR3 protein and lists the most common genes and DNA from its rows. The V and J calls were not made by the authors but by TCRdb's processing. The sample has 800,000 to 900,000 distinct CDR3 sequences on record, about 62% of them singletons. The top ten clones comprise around 30% of the sample.

The sample comes from a study of blood T cells in healthy people across ages (dated by TCRdb to between 2015 and 2016). General notes on the study: In model experiments, template switching captured about one uniquely barcoded TCR beta cDNA molecule for every two T cells. Age-related changes in TCR beta repertoire diversity were measured in the study by deep sequencing normalized with unique cDNA molecular identifiers. Four age groups were formed from the donors: young (average roughly 15 years), middle-aged (around 39), aged (about 68) and long-lived (approximately 80). The study analyzed two additional independent replicas of 1 million unique cDNA reads from the same blood draw for two donors, one aged 18 to 29 and one aged 80 or older. To avoid experimental bias, donors of different ages were spread randomly across the sequencing lanes.

Overall results and qualifications from the work: Observed TCR beta diversity correlated strongly with the percentage of naive T cells measured by flow cytometry. Compared with the aged group, more naive CD4+ T cells, fewer expanded clones and increased TCR diversity were shown by the long-lived group, suggesting age selection. Conclusive comparison of naive and antigen-experienced compartments was prevented by the profiling of bulk unsorted PBMCs. Observed TCR beta diversity per million T cells fell roughly linearly with age, and a significant reduction was already apparent by age roughly 40. Because the CMV infection status of the donors was unknown, age-related changes in expanded clonotypes may potentially have been confounded. Total diversity estimates from one million sequenced T cells were considered lower bounds and underestimates.

Its CDR3 holds 12 amino acids, cysteine through phenylalanine. The kept DNA is CDR3 alone, 36 bases in frame from the first base. Looking up the germline V gene yields CDR1 SGHTA and CDR2 FQGNSA. Donors were 40 or so systemically healthy Caucasian individuals from Russia aged roughly 6 to 100 years. Each donor gave 8 to 10 milliliters of peripheral blood, collected into EDTA-treated Vacutainer tubes. Ficoll-Paque density-gradient centrifugation was used to isolate PBMCs, with at least 6 million obtained per sample. Total RNA, at least 5 micrograms per sample, was extracted from PBMCs with Trizol reagent. For every donor, an aliquot of PBMCs went through flow cytometry to measure the percentages of naive CD45RAhigh/CD27high T cells.

The sample was blood. This TCR was sampled from a man aged 30 to 39 in good health. This chain joins TRBV7-2 to TRBJ2-4, with 7 central nucleotides matching TRBD1. The J call is doubtful: the DNA matches TRBJ2-7 better. The CDR3 amino acid sequence is: CASSIGQDEQYF. The bases read TGTGCCAGCAGCATAGGACAGGACGAGCAGTACTTC.